The T cell receptor beta chain under discussion was sequenced for a study of T cells after somatic rescue of genetic block. Using immunoSEQ multiplex PCR, the repertoire was profiled, and TCRdb retains in-frame clones only, with some absent. This table holds 70,000 to 85,000 clones, approximately 91% found once. J was trimmed by 3 bases and V by 5 bases; bases with no gene match: 15. Germline CDR1 and CDR2: SGHNT and YENEEA. CDR3 length: 18 amino acids. Sequenced material: peripheral blood mononuclear cells (PBMCs). The clonotype originates from a man aged 25 to 40. This sequence joins TRBV11-3 and TRBJ2-1, with 8 bases that match TRBD1. The CDR3 sequence is CASSPPSLPGQDYNEQFF. In nucleotides, the CDR3 is TGTGCCAGCAGCCCTCCGTCTTTACCGGGACAGGACTACAATGAGCAGTTCTTC.